A selection of T cell receptor beta chains follows, all from one sample in a study of blood T cell repertoires in COVID-19. TCRdb keeps only in-frame clones here, not all; method: immunoSEQ multiplex PCR. The table records 150,000 to 200,000 clones, 75% to 90% of them present only once. The specimen was peripheral blood. These receptors were collected from a man aged 70 or older with active or convalescent COVID-19. Each CDR3 is given with its conserved first and last residue. Fields, in order: clone size, D gene, V gene, J gene, CDR3 protein, CDR3 DNA. D genes are given only for firm matches. The listing skips clone size in some rows; elsewhere it reads once, few, many or a size class.

size: few; D: -; V: TRBV5-6; J: TRBJ2-7; CDR3: CASSHNNYEQYF; DNA: TGTGCCAGCAGCCACAATAACTACGAGCAGTACTTC
size: -; D: -; V: TRBV2; J: TRBJ2-2; CDR3: CASSGTATGELFF; DNA: TGTGCCAGCAGTGGGACAGCAACCGGGGAGCTGTTTTTT
size: -; D: TRBD1; V: TRBV19; J: TRBJ1-1; CDR3: CASRADRARNTEAFF; DNA: TGTGCCAGCCGCGCCGACAGGGCTAGGAACACTGAAGCTTTCTTT
size: -; D: -; V: TRBV28; J: TRBJ1-1; CDR3: CASSSADRTAPNTEAFF; DNA: TGTGCCAGCAGTTCCGCAGACAGGACAGCGCCCAACACTGAAGCTTTCTTT
size: -; D: TRBD1; V: TRBV19; J: TRBJ2-7; CDR3: CASSMAHRGLVAYEQYF; DNA: TGTGCCAGTAGTATGGCCCACAGGGGGTTGGTGGCCTACGAGCAGTACTTC
size: -; D: -; V: TRBV6-2/TRBV6-3; J: TRBJ2-1; CDR3: CASSFMWGGPYEQFF; DNA: TGTGCCAGCAGTTTTATGTGGGGGGGCCCCTATGAGCAGTTCTTC
size: -; D: -; V: TRBV9; J: TRBJ2-4; CDR3: CASSRGAEVKNIQYF; DNA: TGTGCCAGCAGTCGGGGGGCGGAGGTAAAAAACATTCAGTACTTC
size: once; D: -; V: TRBV21-1; J: TRBJ2-2; CDR3: CASNPRRHPRELFF; DNA: TGTGCCAGCAACCCTCGGCGGCACCCGAGGGAGCTGTTTTTT
size: -; D: -; V: TRBV18; J: TRBJ1-5; CDR3: CASSPQSGDQPQHF; DNA: TGTGCCAGCTCACCACAATCAGGGGACCAGCCCCAGCATTTT
size: -; D: -; V: TRBV29-1; J: TRBJ2-1; CDR3: CSTGPNRVPYNEQFF; DNA: TGCAGCACCGGCCCCAACAGGGTCCCCTACAATGAGCAGTTCTTC
size: once; D: TRBD1; V: TRBV19; J: TRBJ1-2; CDR3: CASSSRRTGLNYGYTF; DNA: TGTGCCAGTAGTTCTCGTCGGACAGGCCTTAACTATGGCTACACCTTC
size: -; D: TRBD1; V: TRBV7-9; J: TRBJ2-7; CDR3: CASSRLSGQGLPYYEQYF; DNA: TGTGCCAGCAGCCGTTTATCGGGACAGGGACTCCCCTACTACGAGCAGTACTTC
size: -; D: -; V: TRBV18; J: TRBJ1-2; CDR3: CASSPFAGDGNYGYTF; DNA: TGTGCCAGCTCCCCTTTTGCGGGGGACGGAAACTATGGCTACACCTTC
size: -; D: -; V: TRBV21-1; J: TRBJ1-6; CDR3: CASSKKTGLLAPLHF; DNA: TGTGCCAGCAGCAAGAAGACAGGCTTGCTGGCCCCCCTCCACTTT
size: -; D: -; V: TRBV6-2/TRBV6-3; J: TRBJ2-5; CDR3: CASSYPGGAAGYF; DNA: TGTGCCAGCAGTTACCCTGGCGGAGCCGCTGGGTACTTC
size: -; D: TRBD1; V: TRBV24-1; J: TRBJ1-2; CDR3: CATSGRGQDYGYTF; DNA: TGTGCCACCAGTGGGAGGGGACAGGACTATGGCTACACCTTC
size: -; D: TRBD1; V: TRBV5-1; J: TRBJ1-4; CDR3: CASSPGQTNEKLFF; DNA: TGCGCCAGCAGCCCGGGACAGACTAATGAAAAACTGTTTTTT
size: once; D: -; V: TRBV6-5; J: TRBJ1-2; CDR3: CASGKGINYGYTF; DNA: TGTGCCAGCGGAAAGGGGATTAACTATGGCTACACCTTC
size: -; D: TRBD1; V: TRBV30; J: TRBJ1-1; CDR3: CAWSTYRGAEAFF; DNA: TGTGCCTGGAGCACATACAGGGGAGCTGAAGCTTTCTTT
size: -; D: TRBD1; V: TRBV27; J: TRBJ2-1; CDR3: CASSRGTGPLGEQFF; DNA: TGTGCCAGCAGCCGGGGGACAGGCCCACTGGGTGAGCAGTTCTTC
size: -; D: -; V: TRBV7-8; J: TRBJ2-5; CDR3: CASSLLSRGETQYF; DNA: TGTGCCAGCAGCTTACTGTCCCGGGGGGAGACCCAGTACTTC
size: -; D: -; V: TRBV15; J: TRBJ2-5; CDR3: CATSRRNQETQYF; DNA: TGTGCCACCAGCAGGCGGAACCAAGAGACCCAGTACTTC
size: -; D: TRBD1; V: TRBV28; J: TRBJ1-4; CDR3: CASSVPGTGGWEKLFF; DNA: TGTGCCAGCAGTGTCCCCGGGACAGGGGGCTGGGAAAAACTGTTTTTT
size: -; D: TRBD2; V: TRBV19; J: TRBJ2-1; CDR3: CASSVLSGGLYNEQFF; DNA: TGTGCCAGTAGTGTACTTAGCGGGGGGCTCTACAATGAGCAGTTCTTC
size: -; D: TRBD1; V: TRBV12-3/TRBV12-4; J: TRBJ1-1; CDR3: CASSPGTVEAFF; DNA: TGTGCCAGCAGCCCCGGGACAGTTGAAGCTTTCTTT
size: few; D: TRBD1; V: TRBV5-4; J: TRBJ1-2; CDR3: CASSHGQGAIYGYTF; DNA: TGTGCCAGCAGCCACGGACAGGGGGCCATCTATGGCTACACCTTC
size: -; D: TRBD1; V: TRBV11-2; J: TRBJ2-5; CDR3: CASSPRTGQETQYF; DNA: TGTGCCAGCAGCCCCCGGACAGGGCAAGAGACCCAGTACTTC
size: -; D: -; V: TRBV27; J: TRBJ2-1; CDR3: CASSQHQGTEQFF; DNA: TGTGCCAGCAGTCAGCATCAGGGTACTGAGCAGTTCTTC
size: -; D: TRBD1; V: TRBV27; J: TRBJ1-1; CDR3: CASSLSTGHTEAFF; DNA: TGTGCCAGCAGCTTGTCGACAGGGCACACTGAAGCTTTCTTT
size: -; D: TRBD2; V: TRBV27; J: TRBJ2-1; CDR3: CASSLRAGPYNEQFF; DNA: TGTGCCAGCAGTTTAAGAGCGGGACCCTACAATGAGCAGTTCTTC
size: few; D: -; V: TRBV29-1; J: TRBJ2-2; CDR3: CSVEEGLSGELFF; DNA: TGCAGCGTTGAAGAGGGGCTATCCGGGGAGCTGTTTTTT
size: -; D: -; V: TRBV6-2/TRBV6-3; J: TRBJ1-1; CDR3: CASSSPGHLNTEAFF; DNA: TGTGCCAGCAGTTCTCCGGGACACTTGAACACTGAAGCTTTCTTT
size: -; D: TRBD1; V: TRBV15; J: TRBJ1-5; CDR3: CATSREFRQGLNQPQHF; DNA: TGTGCCACCAGCAGAGAGTTCCGACAGGGCCTTAATCAGCCCCAGCATTTT
size: -; D: -; V: TRBV6-5; J: TRBJ1-2; CDR3: CASRRDGTLYGYTF; DNA: TGTGCCAGCAGGCGCGACGGGACACTGTATGGCTACACCTTC
size: -; D: -; V: TRBV7-9; J: TRBJ1-4; CDR3: CASSRGRDEKLFF; DNA: TGTGCCAGCAGCCGAGGGCGTGATGAAAAACTGTTTTTT
size: -; D: TRBD1; V: TRBV18; J: TRBJ2-3; CDR3: CASSRDRTTDTQYF; DNA: TGTGCCAGCTCACGGGACAGGACCACAGATACGCAGTATTTT
size: -; D: TRBD2; V: TRBV9; J: TRBJ2-3; CDR3: CASSVDVSGPALDTQYF; DNA: TGTGCCAGCAGCGTCGACGTTAGCGGGCCCGCTCTGGATACGCAGTATTTT
size: -; D: TRBD1; V: TRBV4-1; J: TRBJ1-1; CDR3: CASSQQQGASSRAFF; DNA: TGCGCCAGCAGCCAACAACAGGGGGCTTCAAGCCGGGCTTTCTTT
size: -; D: -; V: TRBV30; J: TRBJ1-1; CDR3: CAAKKQGNTEAFF; DNA: TGTGCCGCAAAAAAACAGGGAAACACTGAAGCTTTCTTT
size: -; D: TRBD2; V: TRBV28; J: TRBJ2-7; CDR3: CASSPANSGRVWQYF; DNA: TGTGCCAGCAGTCCCGCCAATAGCGGGAGGGTTTGGCAGTACTTC
size: -; D: TRBD1; V: TRBV6-5; J: TRBJ1-6; CDR3: CASSRQDRSYSPLHF; DNA: TGTGCCAGCAGCCGACAGGACAGGTCCTATTCACCCCTCCACTTT
size: -; D: TRBD2; V: TRBV9; J: TRBJ2-7; CDR3: CASSVAGTSDYEQYF; DNA: TGTGCCAGCAGCGTAGCCGGGACTAGCGACTACGAGCAGTACTTC
size: -; D: TRBD2; V: TRBV18; J: TRBJ2-1; CDR3: CASSSRTTSGNNNEQFF; DNA: TGTGCCAGCTCATCGAGAACGACTAGCGGCAACAACAATGAGCAGTTCTTC
size: -; D: TRBD1; V: TRBV28; J: TRBJ2-7; CDR3: CASSSPGQGLYEQYF; DNA: TGTGCCAGCAGTTCACCAGGACAGGGTCTCTACGAGCAGTACTTC
size: -; D: -; V: TRBV3-1/TRBV3-2; J: TRBJ2-5; CDR3: CASSQGPVQETQYF; DNA: TGTGCCAGCAGCCAAGGGCCAGTGCAAGAGACCCAGTACTTC
size: -; D: -; V: TRBV11-2; J: TRBJ2-7; CDR3: CASSLPHLVGSSYEQYF; DNA: TGTGCCAGCAGCTTACCCCATCTAGTAGGGAGCTCCTACGAGCAGTACTTC
size: -; D: TRBD1; V: TRBV12-3/TRBV12-4; J: TRBJ1-1; CDR3: CASRDRAPEAFF; DNA: TGTGCCAGCAGGGACAGGGCCCCTGAAGCTTTCTTT
size: once; D: -; V: TRBV5-1; J: TRBJ2-7; CDR3: CASSLDNRVYEQYF; DNA: TGCGCCAGCAGCTTGGATAACAGGGTCTACGAGCAGTACTTC
size: -; D: -; V: TRBV7-8; J: TRBJ1-6; CDR3: CATNGLINNSPLHF; DNA: TGTGCCACAAACGGGTTGATTAATAATTCACCCCTCCACTTT
size: -; D: TRBD1; V: TRBV10-3; J: TRBJ2-3; CDR3: CAISKAGGSSTDTQYF; DNA: TGTGCCATCAGCAAAGCAGGGGGATCTAGCACAGATACGCAGTATTTT
size: -; D: TRBD2; V: TRBV5-5; J: TRBJ2-3; CDR3: CASSSRLAGAHRFLTDTQYF; DNA: TGTGCCAGCAGCTCACGACTAGCGGGGGCCCACCGGTTCCTCACAGATACGCAGTATTTT
size: -; D: -; V: TRBV5-1; J: TRBJ2-4; CDR3: CASKAAAGAKNIQYF; DNA: TGCGCCAGCAAGGCCGCGGCTGGGGCCAAAAACATTCAGTACTTC
size: -; D: -; V: TRBV2; J: TRBJ1-2; CDR3: CASSETGPLAGYTF; DNA: TGTGCCAGCAGTGAAACTGGGCCTTTGGCTGGCTACACCTTC
size: -; D: TRBD1; V: TRBV27; J: TRBJ1-4; CDR3: CASSTGVTNEKLFF; DNA: TGTGCCAGCAGCACAGGGGTAACTAATGAAAAACTGTTTTTT
size: -; D: -; V: TRBV11-2; J: TRBJ1-5; CDR3: CASSLLGWAPQPQHF; DNA: TGTGCCAGCAGCTTACTTGGTTGGGCACCCCAACCCCAGCATTTT
size: -; D: TRBD2; V: TRBV19; J: TRBJ2-7; CDR3: CASQGLAGVGEQYF; DNA: TGTGCCAGCCAAGGGTTAGCGGGAGTGGGCGAGCAGTACTTC
size: -; D: -; V: TRBV28; J: TRBJ1-6; CDR3: CASRSVAGWINSPLHF; DNA: TGTGCCAGCAGAAGTGTCGCAGGGTGGATTAATTCACCCCTCCACTTT
size: -; D: TRBD2; V: TRBV5-4; J: TRBJ2-2; CDR3: CASSGLAEETGELFF; DNA: TGTGCCAGCAGTGGACTAGCCGAGGAGACCGGGGAGCTGTTTTTT
size: -; D: TRBD1; V: TRBV29-1; J: TRBJ1-4; CDR3: CSVDSGTGSATNEKLFF; DNA: TGCAGCGTCGACTCCGGGACAGGTTCGGCAACTAATGAAAAACTGTTTTTT
size: -; D: TRBD2; V: TRBV27; J: TRBJ2-2; CDR3: CASRPLTVGSGGTGELFF; DNA: TGTGCCAGCAGACCCCTGACGGTGGGTAGCGGGGGGACCGGGGAGCTGTTTTTT